The entry that follows covers one T cell receptor beta chain sequence. This specimen comes from a study of T cells after yellow fever vaccination. The germline gives CDR1 DFQATT, CDR2 SNEGSKA (reference sequence). V shed 6 bases and J 2 bases; nucleotides not matched to a gene: 13. The CDR3 length is 16 residues. One entry per CDR3 protein, called by TCRdb with MiXCR from the 5' RACE reads. This sample has around 350,000 distinct CDR3 sequences, with about 9.9% found just once. This receptor was obtained from a man aged 18 to 35 who received the YFV17D yellow fever vaccine. The chain employs TRBV20-1 and TRBJ2-1, with 7 bases aligning to TRBD2. Material: PBMCs, obtained on the day of the first yellow fever vaccination. In nucleotides, the CDR3 is TGCAGTGCCCTAGAGATTCCCCGGGGGGCCTACAATGAGCAGTTCTTC. As protein: CSALEIPRGAYNEQFF.